This TCR beta chain comes out of a study of blood T cell repertoires in COVID-19. Across the study: From the United States, Italy and Spain came samples of acute and convalescent COVID-19. T cells, B-cell-depleted T cells, or PBMCs provided the cDNA or gDNA that served as material.

Authors' analysis steps: Amplifying reference gene primers gave estimates of nucleated cell counts. Clones were sequenced by immunoSEQ multiplex PCR, and TCRdb holds only the in-frame ones, with some missing. V and J calls and clone size come straight from that table; D and trimming were deduced from the DNA. This sample has 85,000 to 100,000 clones, with approximately 85% found just once. Sequenced input: peripheral blood. The TCR was taken from a woman aged 80 or older with active or convalescent COVID-19.

CDR3 amino acids: CSVVDLGGYTF. In DNA, the CDR3 is TGCAGCGTTGTGGATCTAGGAGGCTACACCTTC. This rearrangement joins TRBV29-1 to TRBJ1-2; D is undetermined. This CDR3 has 11 residues. CDR1 and CDR2 from the germline V gene are SQVTM and ANQGSEA. V lost 4 bases, J lost 8 bases, and 11 bases lay in between.